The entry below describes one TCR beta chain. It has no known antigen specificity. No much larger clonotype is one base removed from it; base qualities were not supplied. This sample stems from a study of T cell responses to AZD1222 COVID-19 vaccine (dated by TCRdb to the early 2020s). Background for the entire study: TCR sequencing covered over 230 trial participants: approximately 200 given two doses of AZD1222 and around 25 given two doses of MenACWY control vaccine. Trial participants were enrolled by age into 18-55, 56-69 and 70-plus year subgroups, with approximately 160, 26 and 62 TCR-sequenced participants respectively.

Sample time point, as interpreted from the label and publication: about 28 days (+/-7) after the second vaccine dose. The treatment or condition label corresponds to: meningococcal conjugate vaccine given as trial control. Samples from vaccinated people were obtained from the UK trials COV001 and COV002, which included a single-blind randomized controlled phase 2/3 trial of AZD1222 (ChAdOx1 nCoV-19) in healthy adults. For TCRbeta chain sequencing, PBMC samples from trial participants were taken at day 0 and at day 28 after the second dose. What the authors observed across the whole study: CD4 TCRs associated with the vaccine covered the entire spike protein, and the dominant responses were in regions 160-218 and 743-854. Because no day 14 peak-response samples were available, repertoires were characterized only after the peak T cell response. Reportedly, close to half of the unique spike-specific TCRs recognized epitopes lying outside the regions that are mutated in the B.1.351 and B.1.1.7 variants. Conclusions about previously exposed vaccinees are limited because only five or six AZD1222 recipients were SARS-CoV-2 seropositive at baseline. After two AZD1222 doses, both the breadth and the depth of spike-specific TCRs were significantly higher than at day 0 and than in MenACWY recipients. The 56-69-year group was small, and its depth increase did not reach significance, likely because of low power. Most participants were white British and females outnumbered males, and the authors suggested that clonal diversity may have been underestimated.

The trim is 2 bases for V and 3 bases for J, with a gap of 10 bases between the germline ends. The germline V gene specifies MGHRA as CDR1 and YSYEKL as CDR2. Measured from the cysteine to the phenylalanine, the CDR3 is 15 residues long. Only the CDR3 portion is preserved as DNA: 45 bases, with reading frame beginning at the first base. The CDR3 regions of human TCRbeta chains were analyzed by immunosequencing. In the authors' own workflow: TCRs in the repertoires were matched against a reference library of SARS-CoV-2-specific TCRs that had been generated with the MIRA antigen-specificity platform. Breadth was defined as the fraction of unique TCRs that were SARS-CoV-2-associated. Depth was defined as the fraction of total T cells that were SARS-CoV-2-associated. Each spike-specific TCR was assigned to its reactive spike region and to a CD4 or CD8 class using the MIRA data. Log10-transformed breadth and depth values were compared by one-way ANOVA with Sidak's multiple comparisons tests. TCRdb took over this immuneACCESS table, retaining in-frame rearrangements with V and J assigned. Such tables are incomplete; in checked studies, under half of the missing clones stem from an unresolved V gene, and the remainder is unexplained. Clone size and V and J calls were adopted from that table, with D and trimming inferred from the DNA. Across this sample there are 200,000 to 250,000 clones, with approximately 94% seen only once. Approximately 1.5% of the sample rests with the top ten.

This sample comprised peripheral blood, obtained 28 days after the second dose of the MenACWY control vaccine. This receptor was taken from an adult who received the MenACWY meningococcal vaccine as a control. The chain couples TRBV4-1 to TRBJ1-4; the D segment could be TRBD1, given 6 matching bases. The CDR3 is CASSQQQGPNEKLFF. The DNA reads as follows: TGCGCCAGCAGCCAACAACAGGGACCTAATGAAAAACTGTTTTTT.